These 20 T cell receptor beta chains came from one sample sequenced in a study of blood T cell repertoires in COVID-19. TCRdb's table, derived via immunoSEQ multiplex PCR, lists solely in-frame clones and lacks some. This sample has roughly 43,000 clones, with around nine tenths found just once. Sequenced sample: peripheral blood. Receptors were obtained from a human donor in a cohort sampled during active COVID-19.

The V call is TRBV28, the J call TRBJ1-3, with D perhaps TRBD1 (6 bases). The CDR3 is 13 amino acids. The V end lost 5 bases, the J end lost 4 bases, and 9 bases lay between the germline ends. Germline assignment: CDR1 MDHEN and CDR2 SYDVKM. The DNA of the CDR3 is TGTGCCAGCAGTCTCGGGACAGGAAACACCATATATTTT. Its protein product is CASSLGTGNTIYF.

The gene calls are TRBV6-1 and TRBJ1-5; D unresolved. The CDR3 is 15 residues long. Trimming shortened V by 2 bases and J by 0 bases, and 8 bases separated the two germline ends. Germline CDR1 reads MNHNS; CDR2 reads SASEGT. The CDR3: CASSESSYSNQPQHF. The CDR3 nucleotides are TGTGCCAGCAGTGAATCGAGTTATAGCAATCAGCCCCAGCATTTT.

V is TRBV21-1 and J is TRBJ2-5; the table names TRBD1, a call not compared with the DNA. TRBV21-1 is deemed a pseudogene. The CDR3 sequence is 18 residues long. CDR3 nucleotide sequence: TGTGCCAGCAGCAAAGGCCTCGGGACATTGGCCCTCTGGGAGACCCAGTACTTC. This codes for CASSKGLGTLALWETQYF.

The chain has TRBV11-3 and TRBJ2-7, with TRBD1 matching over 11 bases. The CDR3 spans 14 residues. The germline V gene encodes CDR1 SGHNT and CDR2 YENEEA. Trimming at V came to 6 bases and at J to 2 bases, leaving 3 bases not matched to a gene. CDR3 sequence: CASSWTGGAYEQYF. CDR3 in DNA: TGTGCCAGCAGTTGGACAGGGGGCGCCTACGAGCAGTACTTC.

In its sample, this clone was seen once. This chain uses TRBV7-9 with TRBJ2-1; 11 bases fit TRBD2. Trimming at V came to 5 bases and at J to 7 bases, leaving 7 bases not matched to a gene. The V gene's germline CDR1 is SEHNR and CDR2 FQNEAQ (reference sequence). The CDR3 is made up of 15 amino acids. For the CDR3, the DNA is TGTGCCAGCAGCCATAGCGGGAGGGCCGCTAATGAGCAGTTCTTC. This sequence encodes CASSHSGRAANEQFF.

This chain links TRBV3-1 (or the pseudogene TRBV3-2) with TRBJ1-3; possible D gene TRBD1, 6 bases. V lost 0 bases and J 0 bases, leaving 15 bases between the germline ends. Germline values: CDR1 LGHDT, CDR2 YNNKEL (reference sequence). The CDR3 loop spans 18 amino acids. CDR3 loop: CASSQEILRGISGNTIYF. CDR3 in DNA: TGTGCCAGCAGCCAAGAAATCTTAAGGGGGATCTCTGGAAACACCATATATTTT.

CDR3 sequence: CASSQGASGRDRYEQYF. In DNA, the CDR3 is TGCGCCAGCAGCCAAGGAGCTAGCGGGAGAGACCGCTACGAGCAGTACTTC. The chain couples TRBV4-1 to TRBJ2-7, with 10 bases aligning to TRBD2. CDR1 and CDR2 from the germline V gene are MGHRA and YSYEKL. J lost 3 bases, V lost 1 base, and 9 bases had no gene match. The CDR3 totals 17 residues.

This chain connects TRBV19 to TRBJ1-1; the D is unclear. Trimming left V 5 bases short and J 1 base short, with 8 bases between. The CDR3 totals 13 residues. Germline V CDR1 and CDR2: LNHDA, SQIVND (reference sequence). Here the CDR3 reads CASSPLGNTEAFF. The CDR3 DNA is TGTGCCAGTAGTCCACTAGGGAACACTGAAGCTTTCTTT.

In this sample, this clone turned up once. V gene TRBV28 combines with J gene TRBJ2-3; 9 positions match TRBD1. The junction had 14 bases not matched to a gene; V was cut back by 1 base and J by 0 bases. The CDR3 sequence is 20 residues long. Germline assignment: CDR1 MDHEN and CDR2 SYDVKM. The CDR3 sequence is CASSLSPISHRGQSTDTQYF. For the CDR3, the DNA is TGTGCCAGCAGTTTATCCCCTATATCACACAGGGGGCAGAGCACAGATACGCAGTATTTT. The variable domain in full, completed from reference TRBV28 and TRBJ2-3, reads DVKVTQSSRYLVKRTGEKVFLECVQDMDHENMFWYRQDPGLGLRLIYFSYDVKMKEKGDIPEGYSVSREKKERFSLILESASTNQTSMYLCASSLSPISHRGQSTDTQYFGPGTRLTVL.

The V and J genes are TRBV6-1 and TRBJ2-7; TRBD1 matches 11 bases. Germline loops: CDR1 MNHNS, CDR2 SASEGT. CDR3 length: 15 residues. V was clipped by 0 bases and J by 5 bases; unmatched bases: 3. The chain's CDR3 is CASSEAGTGGNEQYF. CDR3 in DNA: TGTGCCAGCAGTGAAGCTGGGACAGGGGGAAACGAGCAGTACTTC.

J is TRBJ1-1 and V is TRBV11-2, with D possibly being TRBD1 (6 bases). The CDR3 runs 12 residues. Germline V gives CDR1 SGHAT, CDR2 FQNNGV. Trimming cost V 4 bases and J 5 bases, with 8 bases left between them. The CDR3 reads CASSSQGTEAFF. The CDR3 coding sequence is TGTGCCAGCAGCTCACAGGGAACTGAAGCTTTCTTT.

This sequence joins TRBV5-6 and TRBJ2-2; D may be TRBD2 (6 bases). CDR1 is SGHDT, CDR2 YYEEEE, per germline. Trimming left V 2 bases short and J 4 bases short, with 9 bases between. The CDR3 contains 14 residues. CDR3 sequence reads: CASSFQGGTGELFF. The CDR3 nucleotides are TGTGCCAGCAGCTTCCAGGGAGGCACCGGGGAGCTGTTTTTT.

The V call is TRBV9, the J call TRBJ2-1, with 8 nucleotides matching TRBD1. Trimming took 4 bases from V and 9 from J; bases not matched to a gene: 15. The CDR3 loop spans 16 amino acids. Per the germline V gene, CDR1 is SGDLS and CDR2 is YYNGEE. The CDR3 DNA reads TGTGCCAGCAGCCCTCGTGGACAGGGTAACTCGGCTGAGCAGTTCTTC. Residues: CASSPRGQGNSAEQFF.

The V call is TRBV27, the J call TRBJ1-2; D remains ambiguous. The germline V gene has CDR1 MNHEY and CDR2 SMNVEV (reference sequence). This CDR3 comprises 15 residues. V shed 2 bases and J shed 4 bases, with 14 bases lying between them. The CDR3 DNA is TGTGCCAGCAGTTTACGCGGAGGTGGAGGCTATGGCTACACCTTC. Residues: CASSLRGGGGYGYTF.

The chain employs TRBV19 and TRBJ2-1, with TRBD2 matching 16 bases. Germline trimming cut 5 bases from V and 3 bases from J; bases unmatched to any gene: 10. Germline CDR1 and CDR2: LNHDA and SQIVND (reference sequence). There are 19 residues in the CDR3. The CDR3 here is CASSLAGLAGGTYYNEQFF. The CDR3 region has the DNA TGTGCCAGTAGTTTGGCGGGACTAGCGGGAGGGACGTACTACAATGAGCAGTTCTTC.

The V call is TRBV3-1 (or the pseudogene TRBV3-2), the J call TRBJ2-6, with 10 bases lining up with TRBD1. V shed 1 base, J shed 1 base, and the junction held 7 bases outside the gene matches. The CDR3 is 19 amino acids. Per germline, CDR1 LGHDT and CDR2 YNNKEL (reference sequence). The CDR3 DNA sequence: TGTGCCAGCAGCCAAGTTCTGACAGGGGGCCCGTCTGGGGCCAACGTCCTGACTTTC. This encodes CASSQVLTGGPSGANVLTF.

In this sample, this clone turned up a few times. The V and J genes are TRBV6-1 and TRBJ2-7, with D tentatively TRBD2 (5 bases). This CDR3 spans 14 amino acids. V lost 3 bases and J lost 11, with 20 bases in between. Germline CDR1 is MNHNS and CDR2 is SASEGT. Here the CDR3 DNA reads TGTGCCAGCAGTGATCGAAGTCTAGCAGTTTGGGAGTACTTC. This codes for CASSDRSLAVWEYF.

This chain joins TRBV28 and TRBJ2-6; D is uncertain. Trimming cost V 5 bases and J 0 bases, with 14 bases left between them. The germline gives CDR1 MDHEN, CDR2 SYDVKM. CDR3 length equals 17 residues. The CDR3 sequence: CASSAIGEVSGANVLTF. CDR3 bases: TGTGCCAGCAGTGCCATCGGTGAAGTCTCTGGGGCCAACGTCCTGACTTTC. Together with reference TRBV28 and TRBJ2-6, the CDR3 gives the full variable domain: DVKVTQSSRYLVKRTGEKVFLECVQDMDHENMFWYRQDPGLGLRLIYFSYDVKMKEKGDIPEGYSVSREKKERFSLILESASTNQTSMYLCASSAIGEVSGANVLTFGAGSRLTVL.

The CDR3 region is CASGPSGDPLAGELFF. Here the CDR3 DNA reads TGTGCCAGCGGCCCTTCGGGAGACCCCTTGGCCGGGGAGCTGTTTTTT. The chain joins TRBV11-2 to TRBJ2-2, with D perhaps TRBD2 (6 bases). The CDR3 runs to 16 residues. Trimming pared 8 bases from V and 6 bases from J, leaving 22 bases between. The germline gives CDR1 SGHAT, CDR2 FQNNGV.

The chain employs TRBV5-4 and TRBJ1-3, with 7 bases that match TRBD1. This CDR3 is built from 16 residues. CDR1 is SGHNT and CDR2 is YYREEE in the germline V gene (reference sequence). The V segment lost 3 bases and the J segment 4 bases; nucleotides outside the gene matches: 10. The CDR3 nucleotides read TGTGCCAGCAGCTCGAGACAGGGACCGACGGGAAACACCATATATTTT. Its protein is CASSSRQGPTGNTIYF.